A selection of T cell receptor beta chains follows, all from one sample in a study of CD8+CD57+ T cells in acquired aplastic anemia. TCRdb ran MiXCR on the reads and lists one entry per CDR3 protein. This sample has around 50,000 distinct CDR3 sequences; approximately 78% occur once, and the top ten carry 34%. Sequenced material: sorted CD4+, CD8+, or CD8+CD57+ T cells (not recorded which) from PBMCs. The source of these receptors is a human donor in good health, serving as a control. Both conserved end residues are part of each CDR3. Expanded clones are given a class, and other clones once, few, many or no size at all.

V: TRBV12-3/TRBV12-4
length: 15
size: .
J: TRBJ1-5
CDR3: CASTQGGNSNQPQHF

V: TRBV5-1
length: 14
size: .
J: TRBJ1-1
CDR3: CASSFNTGGTEAFF

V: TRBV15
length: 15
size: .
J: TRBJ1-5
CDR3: CATSREQGADQPQHF

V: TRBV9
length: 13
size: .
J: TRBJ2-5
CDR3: CASSTGYLETQYF

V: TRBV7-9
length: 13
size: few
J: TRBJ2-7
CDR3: CASSAGSFYEQYF

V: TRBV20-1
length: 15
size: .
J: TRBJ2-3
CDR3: CSAWRAQAVTDTQYF

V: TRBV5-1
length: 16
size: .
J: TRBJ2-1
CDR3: CASSLAGGTSYNEQFF

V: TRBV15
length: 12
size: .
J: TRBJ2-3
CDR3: CATSSMTDTQYF

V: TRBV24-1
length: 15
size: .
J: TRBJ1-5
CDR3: CATSDYDRTYQPQHF

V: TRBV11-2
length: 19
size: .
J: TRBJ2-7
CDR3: CASSARGPRTVGQPYEQYF

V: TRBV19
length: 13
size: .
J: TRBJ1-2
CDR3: CASSIDRTSGYTF

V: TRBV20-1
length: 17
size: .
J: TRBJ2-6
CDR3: CSARDTLFSSGANVLTF

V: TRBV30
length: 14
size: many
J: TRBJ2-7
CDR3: CAWSVTRQAYEQYF

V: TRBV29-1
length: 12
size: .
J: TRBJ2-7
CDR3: CSVRAGPLEQYF

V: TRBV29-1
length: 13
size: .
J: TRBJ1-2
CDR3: CSVLRDRGYGYTF

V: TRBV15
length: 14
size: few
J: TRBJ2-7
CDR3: CATSRDKGPYEQYF

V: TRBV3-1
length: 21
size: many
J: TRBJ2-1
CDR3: CASSQELTSDHFESSYNEQFF

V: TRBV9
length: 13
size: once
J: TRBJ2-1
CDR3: CASSLGGGREQFF

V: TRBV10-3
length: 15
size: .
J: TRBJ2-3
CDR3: CAISVLAPDADTQYF

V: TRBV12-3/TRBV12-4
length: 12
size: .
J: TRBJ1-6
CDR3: CASSFGSSPLHF

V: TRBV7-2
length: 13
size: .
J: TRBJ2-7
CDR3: CASSRLARDEQYF

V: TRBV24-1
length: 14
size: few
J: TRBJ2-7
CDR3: CATSDTGNPYEQYF

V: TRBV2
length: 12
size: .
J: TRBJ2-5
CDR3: CASSTRAETQYF

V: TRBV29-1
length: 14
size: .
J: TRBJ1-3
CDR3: CSVAGQTSGNTIYF

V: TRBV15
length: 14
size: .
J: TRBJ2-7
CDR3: CATSRKRDSYEQYF

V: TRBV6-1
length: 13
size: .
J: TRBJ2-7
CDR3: CASTGGPEYEQYF

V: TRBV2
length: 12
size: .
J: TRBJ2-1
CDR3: CASSANLVEQFF

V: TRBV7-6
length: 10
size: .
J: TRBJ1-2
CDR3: CAIPYYGYTF

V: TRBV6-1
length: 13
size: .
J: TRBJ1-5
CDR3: CASSDHQNQPQHF

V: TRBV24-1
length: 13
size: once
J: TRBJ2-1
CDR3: CATSDLTSAEQFF

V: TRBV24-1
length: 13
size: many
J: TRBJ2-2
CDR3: CATLAGDTGELFF

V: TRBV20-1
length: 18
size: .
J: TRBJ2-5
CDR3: CSASVIPGTSGRQETQYF

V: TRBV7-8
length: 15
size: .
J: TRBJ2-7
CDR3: CASSLRTGGPYEQYF

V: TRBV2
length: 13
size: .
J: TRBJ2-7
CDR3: CASFPIRGNEQYF

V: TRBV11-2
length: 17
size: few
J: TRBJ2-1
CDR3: CASSWTSRGTSYNEQFF